The rows below give T cell receptor beta chains drawn from one sample of a study of T cells expressing NK-cell markers. TCRdb re-called the 5' RACE reads and shows each CDR3 protein once, DNA omitted. This listing includes almost 450,000 distinct CDR3 sequences. The sequenced sample was blood T cells: a sorted CD56 or NKG2C T cell subset, CD4+ or CD8+ T cells, or bulk PBMC T cells (not recorded which). These receptors all come from a woman between 18 and 70 years old in good health. Both conserved end residues are part of each CDR3.

V,J,CDR3
TRBV5-1,TRBJ2-1,CASSILAGGRDEQFF
TRBV7-6,TRBJ1-3,CASSLAPGGQGHTIYF
TRBV7-9,TRBJ2-7,CASSLLGGRPYEQYF
TRBV6-5,TRBJ2-7,CASSYSRSTWHEQYF
TRBV30,TRBJ2-2,CAWSEGNTGELFF
TRBV6-8,TRBJ2-1,CASSPKAGTSGSDEQFF
TRBV5-5,TRBJ2-1,CASRDGQYNEQFF
TRBV28,TRBJ2-5,CASIGGLETQYF
TRBV25-1,TRBJ2-3,CASSDGGTGKSDTQYF
TRBV11-2,TRBJ2-7,CASSQSRGEGGPSYEQYF
TRBV10-1,TRBJ2-2,CASTGAGTANTGELFF
TRBV9,TRBJ2-2,CASSVGPSNTGELFF
TRBV7-2,TRBJ2-5,CASSSGPQGGTQYF
TRBV19,TRBJ2-4,CASSIGPREGPAKNIQYF
TRBV5-6,TRBJ1-1,CASSPIFRDTEAFF
TRBV18,TRBJ1-6,CASSPLRGENSPLHF
TRBV28,TRBJ2-7,CASSSGTPYEQYF
TRBV6-2/TRBV6-3,TRBJ2-1,CASSSSGPQFF
TRBV6-4,TRBJ2-1,CASSDSLSRSYNEQFF
TRBV7-9,TRBJ2-4,CASSLEWPGADIQYF
TRBV7-3,TRBJ2-1,CASSLMPYNEQFF
TRBV5-6,TRBJ2-1,CASSVVSGETYNEQFF
TRBV18,TRBJ1-2,CASSPQEGVYGYTF
TRBV20-1,TRBJ2-5,CSATQTGGVGETQYF
TRBV5-1,TRBJ1-5,CASPIFDRHYSNQPQHF
TRBV27,TRBJ2-3,CASSPPRWADTQYF
TRBV4-2,TRBJ2-3,CASSPKVGPDTQYF
TRBV27,TRBJ2-7,CASSLWSGGNEQYF
TRBV5-4,TRBJ1-2,CASSLDIYGYTF
TRBV5-5,TRBJ1-1,CASSWGGARNTEAFF
TRBV29-1,TRBJ2-7,CSVEGQGYEQYF
TRBV5-1,TRBJ2-1,CASSLGLLAGGRDEQFF
TRBV5-1,TRBJ2-5,CASSPPTGYEETQYF
TRBV27,TRBJ2-7,CASRSAGTGGYEQYF
TRBV6-5,TRBJ2-3,CASSYYWGRSSTDTQYF
TRBV9,TRBJ1-1,CASSPVAGLNTEAFF
TRBV20-1,TRBJ2-5,CSAIGLAGARETQYF
TRBV29-1,TRBJ2-7,CSVPSPSGAPHEQYF
TRBV7-2,TRBJ1-2,CASSRRGQGLVYTF
TRBV7-2,TRBJ2-5,CANTFGGVKTQYF
TRBV5-1,TRBJ1-1,CASSRQEMNTEAFF
TRBV21-1,TRBJ2-2,CASSNFNTGELFF
TRBV20-1,TRBJ2-1,CSALGGGPSYNEQFF
TRBV9,TRBJ2-7,CASSVGQREGLYEQYF
TRBV29-1,TRBJ2-5,CSVEWAGGTQETQYF
TRBV29-1,TRBJ2-3,CSGDVPTDTQYF
TRBV29-1,TRBJ2-5,CSVVSGGETQYF
TRBV19,TRBJ1-4,CASSIGTQATNEKLFF
TRBV5-6,TRBJ1-2,CASSFRDRVFPGYTF
TRBV5-4,TRBJ2-5,CASSFTGARLGMLAQYF
TRBV5-6,TRBJ1-1,CASSRGGRRDTEAFF
TRBV12-3/TRBV12-4,TRBJ2-2,CASSFGVFETGELFF
TRBV20-1,TRBJ2-1,CSARDEDSGDYNEQFF
TRBV20-1,TRBJ1-1,CSAGSLGVETEAFF
TRBV5-1,TRBJ2-2,CASSEGQTSGTGELFF